The 3 T cell receptor beta chains given below trace back to one sample, sequenced in a study of blood T cell repertoires in COVID-19. Generated by immunoSEQ multiplex PCR, the TCRdb table keeps only in-frame clones and is missing some. The data contain some 41,000 clones, 80% to 90% of them seen just once; the ten biggest clones take up around 9.8%. The sequenced sample consisted of peripheral blood. These receptor sequences come from a human donor in a cohort sampled during active COVID-19.

The chain is built from TRBV5-1 and TRBJ1-2, with a possible D match to TRBD1 (5 bases). Per the germline V gene, CDR1 is SGHRS and CDR2 is YFSETQ. There are 15 residues in the CDR3. The V end lost 2 bases, the J end lost 0 bases, and 11 bases lay between the germline ends. The CDR3 here is CASSFTGDPNYGYTF. CDR3 DNA: TGCGCCAGCAGCTTTACAGGAGATCCTAACTATGGCTACACCTTC.

The chain recombines TRBV11-2 with TRBJ2-1; the match to TRBD2 covers 8 bases. Trimming cost V 1 base and J 8 bases; bases outside gene matches: 10. Germline values: CDR1 SGHAT, CDR2 FQNNGV. The CDR3 is 16 amino acids. DNA for the CDR3: TGTGCCAGCAGCTTAGTCCCTTCGGGGGGGCCCCATGAGCAGTTCTTC. This translates into CASSLVPSGGPHEQFF.

J is TRBJ2-6 and V is TRBV2; 8 bases line up with TRBD2. Unmatched junction bases numbered 7, after V lost 7 bases and J lost 2 bases. Looked up from germline, CDR1 is SNHLY and CDR2 is FYNNEI. The CDR3 is 16 residues long. CDR3 sequence reads: CASTPGGGTGANVLTF. The CDR3 DNA sequence: TGTGCCAGCACCCCGGGAGGGGGTACTGGGGCCAACGTCCTGACTTTC.